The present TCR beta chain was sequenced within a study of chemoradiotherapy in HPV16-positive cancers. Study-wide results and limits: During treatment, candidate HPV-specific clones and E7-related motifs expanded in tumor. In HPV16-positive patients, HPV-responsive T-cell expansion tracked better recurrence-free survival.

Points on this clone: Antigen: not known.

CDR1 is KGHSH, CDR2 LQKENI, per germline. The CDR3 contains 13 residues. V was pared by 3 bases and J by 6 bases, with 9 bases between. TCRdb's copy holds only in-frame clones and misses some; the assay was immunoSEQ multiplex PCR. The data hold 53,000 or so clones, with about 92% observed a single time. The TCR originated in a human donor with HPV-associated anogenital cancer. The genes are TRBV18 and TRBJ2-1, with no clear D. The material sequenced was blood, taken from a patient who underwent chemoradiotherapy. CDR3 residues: CASSPDRFNEQFF. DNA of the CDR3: TGTGCCAGCTCACCTGATCGATTCAATGAGCAGTTCTTC.